A single TCR beta chain is shown here with its context. Its antigen is unknown. The data derive from a study of T cell responses to AZD1222 COVID-19 vaccine. About the study: It was second doses at about 4 or about 12 weeks that were pooled. General study points: Two doses of AZD1222 preceded a rise in Spike-specific TCR breadth and depth. Clonal diversity was possibly underestimated; the donors were predominantly white British and more often female. In the spike-specific TCR repertoire, nearly half reportedly target unmutated variant regions.

This CDR3 contains 16 residues. Germline lookup yields CDR1 SGHKS and CDR2 YYEKEE (reference sequence). Losses at the gene ends were 3 bases for V and 0 bases for J; bases not matched to a gene: 3. The repertoire was sequenced with immunoSEQ multiplex PCR; TCRdb's copy has only in-frame clones and lacks some. The sample has 100,000 or so clones; roughly 90% are singletons. The clonotype comes from an adult in good health. This chain uses TRBV5-5 with TRBJ2-7; 13 bases line up with TRBD2. The sequencing here drew on peripheral blood, taken on day 0 of AZD1222 vaccination. CDR3 nucleotides: TGTGCCAGCAGCTCGGGACTAGCGGGACCCTCCTACGAGCAGTACTTC. It codes for CASSSGLAGPSYEQYF.